This T cell receptor (beta chain) was sequenced in a study of T-cell memory formation after mild COVID-19. The germline V gene encodes CDR1 SQVTM and CDR2 ANQGSEA. V dropped 7 bases and J dropped 3 bases, with 10 bases sitting between them. The CDR3 is 11 amino acids. MiXCR was run by TCRdb on the 5' RACE reads, yielding one entry per CDR3 protein. This repertoire shows 470,000 or so distinct CDR3 sequences, roughly 18% found once; its top ten account for 9% to 15%. The specimen was PBMCs or a T cell subset sorted from them (not recorded which). V is TRBV29-1 and J is TRBJ2-7; D is unresolved. The TCR sequence derives from an adult woman who had mild COVID-19 (a few samples of this study predate the infection). Cell type and time point are not known. The CDR3 sequence: CSGEWGYEQYF. For the CDR3, the DNA is TGCAGCGGAGAGTGGGGCTACGAGCAGTACTTC.